This T cell receptor (beta chain) was obtained from a study of blood T cells in healthy people across ages. Overall study findings and caveats: Unknown CMV status may confound age-related changes in expanded clones.

With respect to this clonotype: Its antigen is unknown.

A second PCR of about 7 to 12 cycles used a sample-barcoded 5' primer and a J-beta primer mix. A single record per CDR3 protein comes from TCRdb applying MiXCR to the 5' RACE reads. The sample includes 600,000 to 850,000 distinct CDR3 sequences, around 25% seen only once; the top ten take 9.4%. Unmatched junction bases numbered 8, after V lost 0 bases and J lost 0 bases. Per the germline V gene, CDR1 is DFQATT and CDR2 is SNEGSKA (reference sequence). The CDR3 is 16 amino acids. These records were also assigned to another study, of T cells of mothers and their children. Turning to that study: cDNA synthesis used all extracted RNA, 1.5 ug per 15 ul.

The rearrangement joins TRBV20-1 to TRBJ2-7; 7 bases are shared with TRBD2. This TCR was recovered from a boy between 10 and 17 years old in good health. The material sequenced was blood. DNA of the CDR3: TGCAGTGCTAGAGACATGCAGCGGGGAAGCTCCTACGAGCAGTACTTC. Its translation: CSARDMQRGSSYEQYF.